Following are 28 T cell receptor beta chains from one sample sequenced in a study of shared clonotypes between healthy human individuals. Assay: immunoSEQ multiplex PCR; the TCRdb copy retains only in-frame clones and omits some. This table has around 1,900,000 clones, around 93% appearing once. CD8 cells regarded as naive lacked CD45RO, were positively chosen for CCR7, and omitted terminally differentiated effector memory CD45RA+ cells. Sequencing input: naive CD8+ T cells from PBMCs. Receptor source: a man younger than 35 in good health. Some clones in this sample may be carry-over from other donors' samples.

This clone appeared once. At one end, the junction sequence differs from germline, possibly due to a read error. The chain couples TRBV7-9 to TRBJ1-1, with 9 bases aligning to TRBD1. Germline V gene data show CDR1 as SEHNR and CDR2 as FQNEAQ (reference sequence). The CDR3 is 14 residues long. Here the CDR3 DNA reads TGTGCCAGCAACTTACAGGGGGCGGGCACTGAAGCTTTCTTT. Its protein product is CASNLQGAGTEAFF.

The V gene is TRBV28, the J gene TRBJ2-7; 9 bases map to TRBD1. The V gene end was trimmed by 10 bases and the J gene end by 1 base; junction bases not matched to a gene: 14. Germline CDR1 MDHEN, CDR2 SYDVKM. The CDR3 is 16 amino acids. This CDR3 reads CATNDWGQGKSYEQYF. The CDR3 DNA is TGTGCCACCAACGATTGGGGACAGGGAAAGTCCTACGAGCAGTACTTC.

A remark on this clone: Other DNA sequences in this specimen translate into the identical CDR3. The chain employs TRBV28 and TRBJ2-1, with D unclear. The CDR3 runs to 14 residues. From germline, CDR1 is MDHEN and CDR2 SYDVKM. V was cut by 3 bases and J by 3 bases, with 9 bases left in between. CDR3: CASSFIGSYNEQFF. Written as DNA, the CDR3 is TGTGCCAGCAGTTTTATCGGTAGCTACAATGAGCAGTTCTTC.

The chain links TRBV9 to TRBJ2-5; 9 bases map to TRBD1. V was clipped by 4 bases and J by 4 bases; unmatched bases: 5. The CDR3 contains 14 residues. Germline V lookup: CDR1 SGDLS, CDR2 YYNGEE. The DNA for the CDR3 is TGTGCCAGCAGCCCCCCGACAGGGGGAGAGACCCAGTACTTC. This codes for CASSPPTGGETQYF.

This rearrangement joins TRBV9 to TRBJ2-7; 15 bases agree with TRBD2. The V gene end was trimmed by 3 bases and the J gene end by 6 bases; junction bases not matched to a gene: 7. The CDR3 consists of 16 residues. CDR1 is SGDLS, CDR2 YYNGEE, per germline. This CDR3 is CASSGTSGREWGEQYF. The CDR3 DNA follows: TGTGCCAGCAGCGGGACTAGCGGGAGGGAGTGGGGCGAGCAGTACTTC.

The CDR3 loop is CATSRGREGAFYEQYF. CDR3 DNA: TGTGCCACCAGCCGAGGGCGCGAAGGGGCTTTTTACGAGCAGTACTTC. J is TRBJ2-7 and V is TRBV15; D assignment may be TRBD1 or TRBD2 (5 bases each). V shed 5 bases and J shed 4 bases, with 21 bases lying between them. Germline V gene sequence: CDR1 LNHNV, CDR2 YYDKDF (reference sequence). The CDR3 contains 16 residues.

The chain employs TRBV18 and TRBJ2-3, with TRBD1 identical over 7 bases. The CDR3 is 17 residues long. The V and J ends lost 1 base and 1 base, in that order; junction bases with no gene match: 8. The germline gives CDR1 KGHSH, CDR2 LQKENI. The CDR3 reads CASSPLIGQVGTDTQYF. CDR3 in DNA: TGTGCCAGCTCACCACTAATCGGACAGGTCGGCACAGATACGCAGTATTTT.

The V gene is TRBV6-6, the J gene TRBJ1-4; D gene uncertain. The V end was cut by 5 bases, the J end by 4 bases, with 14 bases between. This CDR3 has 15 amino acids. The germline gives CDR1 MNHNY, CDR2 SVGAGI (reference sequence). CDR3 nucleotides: TGTGCCAGCAGTCTATATTGGGTCCTTAATGAAAAACTGTTTTTT. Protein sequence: CASSLYWVLNEKLFF.

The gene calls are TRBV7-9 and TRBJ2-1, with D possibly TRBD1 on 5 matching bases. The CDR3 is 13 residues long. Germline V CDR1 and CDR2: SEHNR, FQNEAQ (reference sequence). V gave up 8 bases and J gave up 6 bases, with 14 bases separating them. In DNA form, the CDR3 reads TGTGCCAGCGCCACACGACAGACCAATGAGCAGTTCTTC. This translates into CASATRQTNEQFF.

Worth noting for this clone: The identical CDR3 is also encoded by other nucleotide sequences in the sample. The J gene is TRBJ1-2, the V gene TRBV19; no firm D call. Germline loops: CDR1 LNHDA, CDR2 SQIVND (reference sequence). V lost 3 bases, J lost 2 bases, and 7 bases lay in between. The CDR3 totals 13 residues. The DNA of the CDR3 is TGTGCCAGTAGTATGACCGAAAACTATGGCTACACCTTC. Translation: CASSMTENYGYTF.

As DNA, the CDR3 is TGTGCCTGGAGTGTAAGCAGGGATACCTACGAGCAGTACTTC. Translated, it gives CAWSVSRDTYEQYF. V usage is TRBV30 and J usage is TRBJ2-7; maybe TRBD1 (5 bases). V gave up 0 bases and J gave up 2 bases, with 11 bases separating them. In germline, CDR1 is GTSNPN, CDR2 SVGIG (reference sequence). This CDR3 spans 14 amino acids.

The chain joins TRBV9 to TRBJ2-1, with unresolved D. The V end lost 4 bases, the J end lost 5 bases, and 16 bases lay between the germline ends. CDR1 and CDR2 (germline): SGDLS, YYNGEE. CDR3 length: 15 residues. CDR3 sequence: CASSPTPGRHNEQFF. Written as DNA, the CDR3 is TGTGCCAGCAGCCCCACCCCTGGGCGCCACAATGAGCAGTTCTTC.

The CDR3 DNA reads as TGTGCCAGCTCCTCGGACAGAGGGGAGACCCAGTACTTC. Translated, it gives CASSSDRGETQYF. V and J are TRBV13 and TRBJ2-5, with D possibly TRBD1 on 6 matching bases. CDR3 length: 13 amino acids. V lost 8 bases to trimming and J lost 5 bases, with 15 bases between them. Germline V gene lookup returns CDR1 PRHDT and CDR2 FYEKMQ (reference sequence).

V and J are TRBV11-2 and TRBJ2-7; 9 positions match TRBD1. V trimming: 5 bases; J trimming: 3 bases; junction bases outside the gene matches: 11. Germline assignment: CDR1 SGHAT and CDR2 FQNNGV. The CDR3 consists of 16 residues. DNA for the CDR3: TGTGCCAGCAGCCCGGCGCTCGGACAGGGGATCTACGAGCAGTACTTC. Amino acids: CASSPALGQGIYEQYF.

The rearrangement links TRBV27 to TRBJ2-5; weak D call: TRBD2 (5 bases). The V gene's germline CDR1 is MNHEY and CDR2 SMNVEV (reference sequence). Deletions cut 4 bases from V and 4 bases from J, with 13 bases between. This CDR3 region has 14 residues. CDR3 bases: TGTGCCAGCAGTTCCACTAGATGGGGAGAGACCCAGTACTTC. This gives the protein CASSSTRWGETQYF.

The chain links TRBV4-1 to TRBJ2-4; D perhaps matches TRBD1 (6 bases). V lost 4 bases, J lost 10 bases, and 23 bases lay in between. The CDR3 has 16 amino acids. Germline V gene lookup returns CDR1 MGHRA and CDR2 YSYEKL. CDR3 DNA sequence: TGCGCCAGCAGCCTCGTCCCAGGGGCCGAAAAGGGTATTCAGTACTTC. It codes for CASSLVPGAEKGIQYF.

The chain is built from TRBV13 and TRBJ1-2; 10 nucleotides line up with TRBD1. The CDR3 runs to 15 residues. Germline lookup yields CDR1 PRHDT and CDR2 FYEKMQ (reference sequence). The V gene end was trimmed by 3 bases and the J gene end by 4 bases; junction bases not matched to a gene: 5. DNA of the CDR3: TGTGCCAGCAGCTTCCGGACAGGGGGAATCTATGGCTACACCTTC. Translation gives CASSFRTGGIYGYTF.

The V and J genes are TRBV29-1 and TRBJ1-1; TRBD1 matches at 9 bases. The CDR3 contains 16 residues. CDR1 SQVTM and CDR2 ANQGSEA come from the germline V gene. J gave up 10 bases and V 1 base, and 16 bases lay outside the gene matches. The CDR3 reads CSVEGFTGGGYGIAFF. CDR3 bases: TGCAGCGTTGAAGGGTTCACAGGGGGCGGATATGGAATAGCTTTCTTT.

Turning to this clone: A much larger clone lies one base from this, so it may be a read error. CDR3: CASRVNTGELFF. The CDR3 DNA sequence: TGTGCCAGCAGGGTGAACACCGGGGAGCTGTTTTTT. This sequence joins TRBV27 and TRBJ2-2, with no clear D. In germline, CDR1 is MNHEY, CDR2 SMNVEV (reference sequence). The CDR3 extends over 12 amino acids. Trimming pared 6 bases from V and 1 base from J, leaving 3 bases between.

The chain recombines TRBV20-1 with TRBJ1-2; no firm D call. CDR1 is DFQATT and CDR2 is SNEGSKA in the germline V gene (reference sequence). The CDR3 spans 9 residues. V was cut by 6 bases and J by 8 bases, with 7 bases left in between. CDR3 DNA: TGCAGTGCGAACGGGGGCTACACCTTC. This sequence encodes CSANGGYTF.

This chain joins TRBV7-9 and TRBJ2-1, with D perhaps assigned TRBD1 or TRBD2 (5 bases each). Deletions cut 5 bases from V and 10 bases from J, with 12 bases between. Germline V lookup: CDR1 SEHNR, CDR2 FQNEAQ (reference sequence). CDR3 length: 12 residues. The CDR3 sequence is CASSGDRVEQFF. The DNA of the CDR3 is TGTGCCAGCAGCGGGGACCGGGTAGAGCAGTTCTTC.

The CDR3 region is CASSQYRGGHQPQHF. DNA for the CDR3: TGCGCCAGCAGCCAGTACCGGGGAGGTCATCAGCCCCAGCATTTT. V usage is TRBV4-1 and J usage is TRBJ1-5; D is unresolved. Trimming removed 3 bases from V and 5 bases from J, with 14 bases in between. Germline CDR1 reads MGHRA; CDR2 reads YSYEKL. CDR3 length: 15 amino acids.

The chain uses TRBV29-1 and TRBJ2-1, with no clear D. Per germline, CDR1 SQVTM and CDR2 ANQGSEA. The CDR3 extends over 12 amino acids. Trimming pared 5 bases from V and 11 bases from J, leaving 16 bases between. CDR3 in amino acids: CSVIGARYQQFF. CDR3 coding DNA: TGCAGCGTTATCGGCGCGAGATACCAGCAGTTCTTC.

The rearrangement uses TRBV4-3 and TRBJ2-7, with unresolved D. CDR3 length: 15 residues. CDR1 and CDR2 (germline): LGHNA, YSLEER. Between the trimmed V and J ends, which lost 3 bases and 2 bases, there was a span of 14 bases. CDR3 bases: TGCGCCAGCAGCCATATAGACCAAGGCCCCTACGAGCAGTACTTC. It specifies CASSHIDQGPYEQYF.

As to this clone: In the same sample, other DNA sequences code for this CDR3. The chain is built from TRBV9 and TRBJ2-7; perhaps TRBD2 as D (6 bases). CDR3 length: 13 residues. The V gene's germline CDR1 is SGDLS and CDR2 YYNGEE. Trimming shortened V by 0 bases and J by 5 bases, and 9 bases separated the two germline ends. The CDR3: CASSVGLEDEQYF. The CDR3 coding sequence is TGTGCCAGCAGCGTAGGACTAGAGGACGAGCAGTACTTC.

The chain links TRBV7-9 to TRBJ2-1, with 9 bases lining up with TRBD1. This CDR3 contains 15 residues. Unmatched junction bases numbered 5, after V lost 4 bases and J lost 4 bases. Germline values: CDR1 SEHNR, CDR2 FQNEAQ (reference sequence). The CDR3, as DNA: TGTGCCAGCAGCTCCACGGGACAGGGATACAATGAGCAGTTCTTC. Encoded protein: CASSSTGQGYNEQFF.

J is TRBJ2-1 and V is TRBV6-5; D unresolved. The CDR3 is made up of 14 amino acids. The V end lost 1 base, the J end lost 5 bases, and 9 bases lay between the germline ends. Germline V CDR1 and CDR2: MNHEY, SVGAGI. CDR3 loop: CASSYYLGDNEQFF. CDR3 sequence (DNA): TGTGCCAGCAGTTACTACCTAGGTGACAATGAGCAGTTCTTC.

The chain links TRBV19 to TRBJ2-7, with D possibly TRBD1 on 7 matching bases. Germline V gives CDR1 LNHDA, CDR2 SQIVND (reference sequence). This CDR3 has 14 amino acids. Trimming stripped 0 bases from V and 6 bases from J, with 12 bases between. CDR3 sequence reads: CASSIDRQGGEQYF. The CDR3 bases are TGTGCCAGTAGTATAGATCGACAGGGAGGCGAGCAGTACTTC.